One and the same sample provided the 30 T cell receptor beta chains below, sequenced in a study of monozygotic twins with inflammatory bowel disease. Reprocessing the 5' RACE reads, TCRdb reports a single entry for every CDR3 protein and omits DNA. The data show approximately 160,000 distinct CDR3 sequences, and the top ten clones hold 2.8%. The sequencing input was blood. These receptors all come from a human donor with ulcerative colitis or Crohn's disease, or a healthy co-twin of an affected twin (not recorded which).

This chain joins TRBV5-4 and TRBJ2-7. CDR1 is SGHNT, CDR2 YYREEE, per germline (reference sequence). The CDR3 is 15 residues long. The CDR3 loop is CASSLLGEGSYEQYF.

This sequence joins TRBV20-1 and TRBJ2-7. Per the germline V gene, CDR1 is DFQATT and CDR2 is SNEGSKA (reference sequence). The CDR3 is made up of 15 amino acids. CDR3 loop: CSARIQPIGRTEQYF.

V is TRBV11-3 and J is TRBJ2-1; no DNA is available, so the TRBD1 call from TCRdb remains unchecked. The CDR3 runs 15 residues. Germline V gene data show CDR1 as SGHNT and CDR2 as YENEEA. The CDR3 region is CASSSPRQGYNEQFF. The full variable domain, with the rest looked up from reference TRBV11-3 and TRBJ2-1, is EAGVVQSPRYKIIEKKQPVAFWCNPISGHNTLYWYLQNLGQGPELLIRYENEEAVDDSQLPKDRFSAERLKGVDSTLKIQPAELGDSAVYLCASSSPRQGYNEQFFGPGTRLTVL.

The chain joins TRBV12-3 or TRBV12-4 to TRBJ1-4; TCRdb gives TRBD1 as the D gene, but with no DNA this cannot be confirmed. CDR3 size: 14 residues. CDR3 sequence reads: CASSRDRETGKLFF.

The V call is TRBV28, the J call TRBJ1-5; with no DNA, the TCRdb D assignment of TRBD1 cannot be verified. This CDR3 region has 17 residues. In germline, CDR1 is MDHEN, CDR2 SYDVKM. CDR3 residues: CASSSPGAGYSNQPQHF.

The J gene is TRBJ1-6, the V gene TRBV28. Per germline, CDR1 MDHEN and CDR2 SYDVKM. The CDR3 spans 13 residues. CDR3 sequence: CASSFLGGSPLHF.

The chain is built from TRBV12-3 or TRBV12-4 and TRBJ1-3. The CDR3 length is 13 residues. This chain's CDR3 is CASRQGAGNTIYF.

The chain carries TRBV5-1 and TRBJ2-4; TCRdb's D call, TRBD1, is unchecked because there is no DNA. The CDR3 extends over 14 amino acids. Germline values: CDR1 SGHRS, CDR2 YFSETQ. The CDR3 spells CASSPTGSWNIQYF.

V gene TRBV24-1 combines with J gene TRBJ2-3; TCRdb returns TRBD1, unconfirmable since there is no DNA. CDR1 KGHDR and CDR2 SFDVKD come from the germline V gene. The CDR3 consists of 16 residues. CDR3: CATSEARNGHMDTQYF.

The V call is TRBV28, the J call TRBJ2-2; TCRdb's D gene call, TRBD2, goes unchecked for lack of DNA. The CDR3 has 16 residues. Germline V gene data show CDR1 as MDHEN and CDR2 as SYDVKM. The chain's CDR3 is CASRLLAGARTGELFF. Full variable domain (rest looked up from reference TRBV28 and TRBJ2-2): DVKVTQSSRYLVKRTGEKVFLECVQDMDHENMFWYRQDPGLGLRLIYFSYDVKMKEKGDIPEGYSVSREKKERFSLILESASTNQTSMYLCASRLLAGARTGELFFGEGSRLTVL.

The chain has TRBV5-1 and TRBJ1-2; checking the TCRdb D call of TRBD1 is not possible without DNA. In germline, CDR1 is SGHRS, CDR2 YFSETQ. This CDR3 spans 16 amino acids. The chain's CDR3 is CASSLEAGGAVDGYTF.

The gene calls are TRBV5-1 and TRBJ1-4; TCRdb's assignment of TRBD1 cannot be checked, as there is no DNA. Germline V gene lookup returns CDR1 SGHRS and CDR2 YFSETQ. The CDR3 extends over 16 amino acids. CDR3 amino acids: CASSLGRQGRQEKLFF. The entire variable domain, with the rest obtained from reference TRBV5-1 and TRBJ1-4, is as follows: KAGVTQTPRYLIKTRGQQVTLSCSPISGHRSVSWYQQTPGQGLQFLFEYFSETQRNKGNFPGRFSGRQFSNSRSEMNVSTLELGDSALYLCASSLGRQGRQEKLFFGSGTQLSVL.

This sequence joins TRBV19 and TRBJ2-3; the TRBD2 assignment by TCRdb is unverifiable without DNA. This CDR3 comprises 16 residues. Germline CDR1 LNHDA, CDR2 SQIVND (reference sequence). The CDR3 sequence: CASSHQSGPPSDTQYF.

The V gene is TRBV7-3, the J gene TRBJ1-2. This CDR3 spans 13 amino acids. The germline V gene has CDR1 SGHTA and CDR2 FQGTGA. The CDR3 is CASSTSGGRGYTF.

V and J are TRBV5-1 and TRBJ2-7. CDR3 length equals 15 residues. The germline V gene has CDR1 SGHRS and CDR2 YFSETQ. The CDR3 spells CASSLVWDGSYEQYF.

The rearrangement uses TRBV21-1 and TRBJ2-3; the D call of TRBD2 rests on TCRdb alone, since no DNA is present to check it. TRBV21-1 is tagged as a pseudogene. The CDR3 is made up of 17 amino acids. The CDR3 sequence: CASSNVNGRSSTDTQYF.

The chain combines TRBV30 with TRBJ2-4. The germline V gene encodes CDR1 GTSNPN and CDR2 SVGIG (reference sequence). The CDR3 totals 14 residues. The CDR3 loop is CAWRRRLAKNIQYF.

The chain carries TRBV28 and TRBJ1-5. The CDR3 length is 13 residues. Germline lookup yields CDR1 MDHEN and CDR2 SYDVKM. CDR3 region: CASSFSVNQPQHF.

The CDR3 loop reads CASSQDSGYNHEQYF. V usage is TRBV14 and J usage is TRBJ2-7; TCRdb's D call of TRBD1 is untestable without DNA. This CDR3 is 15 amino acids long. From germline, CDR1 is SGHDN and CDR2 FVKESK. The complete variable domain, with remaining parts taken from reference TRBV14 and TRBJ2-7, reads EAGVTQFPSHSVIEKGQTVTLRCDPISGHDNLYWYRRVMGKEIKFLLHFVKESKQDESGMPNNRFLAERTGGTYSTLKVQPAELEDSGVYFCASSQDSGYNHEQYFGPGTRLTVT.

The V and J genes are TRBV27 and TRBJ2-7; TCRdb's D gene call, TRBD1, goes unchecked for lack of DNA. Germline assignment: CDR1 MNHEY and CDR2 SMNVEV (reference sequence). The CDR3 length is 13 residues. The CDR3 region is CASSFSQGYEQYF.

The J gene is TRBJ2-7, the V gene TRBV6-1; as DNA is missing, the TRBD1 call by TCRdb cannot be tested. There are 13 residues in the CDR3. Germline CDR1 MNHNS, CDR2 SASEGT. The CDR3: CASSEGQGVKQYF.

The chain has TRBV2 and TRBJ2-5; without DNA, the TCRdb call of TRBD2 cannot be checked. The CDR3 covers 16 residues. Germline V gene sequence: CDR1 SNHLY, CDR2 FYNNEI. CDR3: CASRAGTSGRRETQYF.

This chain uses TRBV20-1 with TRBJ1-5; TCRdb's D call of TRBD1 is untestable without DNA. This CDR3 has 11 residues. Germline lookup yields CDR1 DFQATT and CDR2 SNEGSKA (reference sequence). The CDR3 region is CSALGDRGQHF.

V is TRBV20-1 and J is TRBJ2-7. CDR3 size: 12 residues. CDR1 and CDR2 from the germline V gene are DFQATT and SNEGSKA (reference sequence). The CDR3 loop reads CSAAQDLYEQYF.

This chain uses TRBV19 with TRBJ2-5; TCRdb's D gene call, TRBD2, goes unchecked for lack of DNA. The length of the CDR3 is 17 residues. The germline CDR1 and CDR2 sequences are LNHDA and SQIVND (reference sequence). CDR3 sequence: CASSIWGTSELQETQYF.

The gene calls are TRBV6-5 and TRBJ2-7; no DNA is available, so the TRBD2 call from TCRdb remains unchecked. Germline values: CDR1 MNHEY, CDR2 SVGAGI. The CDR3 runs to 12 residues. The CDR3 sequence is CASRASGYEQYF.

V and J are TRBV7-2 and TRBJ2-1; without DNA, the TCRdb call of TRBD1 cannot be checked. Germline V gene sequence: CDR1 SGHTA, CDR2 FQGNSA. CDR3 length equals 16 residues. The CDR3 protein is CASSPSGGYVRSEQFF.

The chain joins TRBV20-1 to TRBJ2-5. The CDR3 totals 12 residues. Germline-derived CDR1 and CDR2 are DFQATT and SNEGSKA (reference sequence). The CDR3 loop is CRPAGDQETQYF.

The rearrangement joins TRBV5-1 to TRBJ1-2; TCRdb gives TRBD1 as the D gene, but with no DNA this cannot be confirmed. Germline CDR1 and CDR2: SGHRS and YFSETQ. The length of the CDR3 is 15 residues. This CDR3 reads CASSPDRVASYGYTF.

The rearrangement joins TRBV5-6 to TRBJ1-1; TCRdb picks TRBD1, but there is no DNA to check that call. CDR1 is SGHDT and CDR2 is YYEEEE in the germline V gene. The CDR3 is made up of 13 amino acids. CDR3 residues: CASRPGLNTEAFF.